This T cell receptor (beta chain) was observed in a study of T cells in Graves' hyperthyroidism and ophthalmopathy (dated by TCRdb to the late 2010s). The study in broad terms: Peripheral blood was sampled at the time of initial diagnosis, prior to any treatment. To identify distinguishing TCR V-J signatures, a discovery cohort of roughly 100 patients was used, comprising under 45 with Graves' ophthalmopathy and 55 to 65 with stable Graves' hyperthyroidism. Prospective prediction of ophthalmopathy was tested in an independent validation cohort consisting of under 20 hyperthyroidism patients and some 15 patients who later progressed to ophthalmopathy. The 75 to 100 discovery patients were randomly split 7:3 into training and test sets. The study also compared thyroid tissue and blood T-cell repertoires from five or six Graves' hyperthyroidism patients. After blood sampling, hyperthyroidism patients were treated with methimazole at a starting dose of 30 mg daily, and ophthalmopathy patients were treated with high-dose intravenous methylprednisolone. According to the paper, TCR Vbeta CDR3 sequencing was carried out on about 140 peripheral blood samples, which came from 40 to 45 ophthalmopathy, approximately 72 hyperthyroidism and around 17 progressor patients. Results and caveats for the whole study, not just this receptor: A 13 V-J signature model separated ophthalmopathy from stable hyperthyroidism, with 87.88% sensitivity and roughly 84% specificity in cross-validation and 80%/75% in testing. In validation, the model predicted progression to ophthalmopathy a median of about 5.9 months before onset, with approximately 70% sensitivity and 72.22% specificity. Most expanded thyroid clonotypes (frequency above 0.001) were also detected in blood, suggesting blood repertoires may reflect thyroid immune responses. Sample size was not statistically predetermined, and investigators were not blinded to group allocation.

Amplification of TCR beta CDR3 regions was carried out from RNA transcripts. For the first round of RT-PCR on the TCR CDR3, the HTBI primer set was used together with the Qiagen OneStep RT-PCR kit. The libraries were constructed in a second round of multiplex PCR and then size-selected and purified. Libraries were sequenced paired-end with 100 bp reads on an Illumina HiSeq2000. In the paper's pipeline: SOAPnuke was used to process the raw data, with reads discarded if the reads contained adapters or uncalled bases, had a mean Phred below 15, or lacked an exact constant-primer or identifier match. High-quality paired reads were merged using COPE v1.2.5, and each unique nucleotide sequence was defined as a clonotype. MiTCR v1.1 was used to align the clonotypes against IMGT TRBV, TRBD and TRBJ reference segments. The analysis was restricted to V-J combinations with a frequency above 0.0001, which together covered 99.2% of the repertoires. A TCS score was defined as the ratio between F50 (clonal expansion) and ExV (chaos), using BLOSUM62-based TCRdist between CDR3 peptides within each V-J. Welch's t-statistics and random forest reduced roughly 530 V-J features to fewer than 15, which were used in a naive Bayes classifier (R e1071). The public reads were run again by TCRdb, first through fastp at Q25 and then through MiXCR, and only productive beta chains were kept. Merged by CDR3 protein, the rows form single entries marked with the most common genes and DNA. The V and J calls reflect TCRdb's pipeline rather than the authors' work. The sample has over 400,000 distinct CDR3 sequences on record, over 12% of them singletons. Clones ranked in the top ten supply over 10% of the sample.

Moderately to severely active disease, a Clinical Activity Score of at least 3, a NOSPECS grade of at least 4, and a duration under 3 months were present in ophthalmopathy patients. Any patient with an uncontrolled infection, another autoimmune disease, pregnancy or lactation was excluded. Clinical symptoms, serum thyroxine and TRAb, thyroid ultrasound, and orbital computed tomography formed the basis for the diagnoses. Ficoll-Paque density gradient centrifugation was used to isolate PBMCs from approximately 11 ml of fresh peripheral blood. Total RNA was extracted using Trizol reagent, and RNA quality was assessed on an Agilent 2100 Bioanalyzer. Comment on this clonotype: Its antigen is still unknown. Base qualities are not recorded, but no much larger clone differs from it by a single base.

Sequences were obtained from blood. This clonotype was sampled from a man younger than 35 with Graves' ophthalmopathy.

CDR3 protein: CASSFLYSTQYF. The DNA sequence is TGTGCCAGCAGCTTTTTGTATAGTACGCAGTATTTT. The chain was built from TRBV7-9 and TRBJ2-3; no confident D gene assignment can be made. V loses 3 bases, J loses 8 bases, and the germline ends lie 9 bases apart. Measured from the cysteine to the phenylalanine, the CDR3 is 12 residues long. The kept DNA is CDR3 alone, 36 bases in frame from the first base. CDR1 SEHNR and CDR2 FQNEAQ were looked up in the germline V gene (reference sequence).